A selection of T cell receptor beta chains follows, all from one sample in a study of T cells in localized non-small cell lung cancer. Generated by immunoSEQ multiplex PCR, the TCRdb table keeps only in-frame clones and is missing some. In the table there are about 59,000 clones, 90% to 95% of which are singletons. The material sequenced was peripheral blood, taken before any cancer treatment. Receptors originate from a man aged 35-75 years with stage I lung adenocarcinoma. The CDR3 runs from the conserved cysteine through the conserved F or W. D genes are given only for firm matches. For some rows the clone size is stated as once, few or many, or as a class when expanded; others skip it.

13	TRBJ2-1	TRBV7-9	.	.	TGTGCCAGCACCCATAGCGGCCACAATGAGCAGTTCTTC	CASTHSGHNEQFF
14	TRBJ2-1	TRBV6-6	TRBD1	once	TGTGCCAGCAGTTACGGACAGGGCCCCCATGAGCAGTTCTTC	CASSYGQGPHEQFF
15	TRBJ2-7	TRBV2	.	.	TGTGCCAGCAGCTCAAATAGCGGTTCCCTTCGGGAGCAGTACTTC	CASSSNSGSLREQYF
13	TRBJ2-1	TRBV28	.	once	TGTGCCAGCAGTTCTCGCGTTCCAGCTCCGCAGTTCTTC	CASSSRVPAPQFF
15	TRBJ2-7	TRBV4-2	TRBD2	.	TGTGCCAGCAGCCCAGAATCTAGCGGGAACTACGAGCAGTACTTC	CASSPESSGNYEQYF
14	TRBJ1-1	TRBV11-3	.	.	TGTGCCAGCAGCACGGGACTGCCGAACACTGAAGCTTTCTTT	CASSTGLPNTEAFF
12	TRBJ2-3	TRBV29-1	.	few	TGCAGCGTTTCTCTGGACGGCCCGGGGCAGTATTTT	CSVSLDGPGQYF
16	TRBJ2-2	TRBV9	TRBD1	.	TGTGCCAGCAGCCCTCTCGGGACAGCGAACACCGGGGAGCTGTTTTTT	CASSPLGTANTGELFF
14	TRBJ2-5	TRBV18	TRBD2	.	TGTGCCAGCTCCCATCGGACTAGCCGGGAGACCCAGTACTTC	CASSHRTSRETQYF
14	TRBJ2-5	TRBV19	.	.	TGTGCCAGTACCGGCGGGTTCCCTCAAGAGACCCAGTACTTC	CASTGGFPQETQYF
17	TRBJ2-2	TRBV4-3	.	.	TGCGCCAGCAGCCAAGTATACGAGGGCCTGAACACCGGGGAGCTGTTTTTT	CASSQVYEGLNTGELFF
11	TRBJ2-3	TRBV2	TRBD2	.	TGTGCCAGCAGTGGGACTAGCGGTTCCTTTTTT	CASSGTSGSFF